The 5 T cell receptor beta chains given below trace back to one sample, sequenced in a study of blood T cell repertoires in COVID-19. Produced via immunoSEQ multiplex PCR; TCRdb's table is partial and in-frame only. This sample has around 460,000 clones, with around 90% found just once. The specimen sequenced was peripheral blood. The origin of the receptors is a man aged 18 to 35 with COVID-19, enrolled during active disease.

CDR3 nucleotide sequence: TGTGCCACCAGCAGACCCGACAGGGACAGCACCGGGGAGCTGTTTTTT. Encoded protein: CATSRPDRDSTGELFF. The V and J genes are TRBV15 and TRBJ2-2; 7 bases align to TRBD1. Germline V gene data show CDR1 as LNHNV and CDR2 as YYDKDF (reference sequence). J gave up 4 bases and V 2 bases, and 7 bases lay outside the gene matches. This CDR3 comprises 16 residues.

V is TRBV7-8 and J is TRBJ1-2; possibly TRBD1 for D (5 bases). Germline CDR1 is SGHVS and CDR2 is FQNEAQ. The ends were cut back, 4 bases at V and 5 bases at J, with 14 bases in the middle. The CDR3 contains 14 residues. CDR3 sequence (DNA): TGTGCCAGCAGCTCCGGGAGGGGCTTGTATGGCTACACCTTC. This gives the protein CASSSGRGLYGYTF.

This clone was observed a single time. The gene calls are TRBV12-2 and TRBJ1-2; the table's D call of TRBD1 was not tested on the DNA. TRBV12-2 is reported as a pseudogene. The CDR3 totals 14 residues. CDR3 coding DNA: TGTGCAAGTCGCTCACAGGACCCTCACTATGGCTACACCTTC. It encodes CASRSQDPHYGYTF.

In its sample, this clone was seen a few times. This sample also contains other DNA sequences that code for the same CDR3. The V gene is TRBV7-9, the J gene TRBJ2-7, with a tentative D call TRBD2 (6 bases). The CDR3 spans 12 residues. Germline V gene sequence: CDR1 SEHNR, CDR2 FQNEAQ (reference sequence). V was cut by 3 bases and J by 6 bases, with 9 bases left in between. CDR3 sequence: CASSLGGGEQYF. The CDR3 nucleotides read TGTGCCAGCAGCTTGGGGGGAGGCGAGCAGTACTTC.

This sequence joins TRBV4-2 and TRBJ1-1, with D possibly matching TRBD1 (6 bases). Trimming removed 1 base from V and 8 bases from J, with 23 bases in between. This CDR3 region has 17 residues. The germline V gene has CDR1 LGHNA and CDR2 YNFKEQ. As DNA, the CDR3 is TGTGCCAGCAGCCAAGTAGAATCAGCAGGGGCCTCTCGGGAAGCTTTCTTT. Protein sequence: CASSQVESAGASREAFF.